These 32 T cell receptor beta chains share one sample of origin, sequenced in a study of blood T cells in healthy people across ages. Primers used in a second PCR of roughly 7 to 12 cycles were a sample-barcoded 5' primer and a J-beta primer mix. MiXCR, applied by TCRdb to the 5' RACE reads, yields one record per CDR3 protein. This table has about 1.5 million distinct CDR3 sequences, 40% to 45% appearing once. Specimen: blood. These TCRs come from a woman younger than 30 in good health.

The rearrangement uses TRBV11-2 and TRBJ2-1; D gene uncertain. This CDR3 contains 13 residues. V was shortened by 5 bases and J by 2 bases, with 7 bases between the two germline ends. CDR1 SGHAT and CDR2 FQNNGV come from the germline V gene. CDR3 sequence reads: CASSRLAYNEQFF. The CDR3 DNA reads TGTGCCAGCAGCCGCCTGGCCTACAATGAGCAGTTCTTC.

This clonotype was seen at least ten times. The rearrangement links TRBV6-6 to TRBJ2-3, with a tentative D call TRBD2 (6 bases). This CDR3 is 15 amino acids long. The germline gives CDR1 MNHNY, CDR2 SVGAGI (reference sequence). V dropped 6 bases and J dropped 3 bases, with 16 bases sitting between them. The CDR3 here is CASSDLARRTDTQYF. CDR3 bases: TGTGCCAGCAGCGATCTAGCGCGAAGGACAGATACGCAGTATTTT.

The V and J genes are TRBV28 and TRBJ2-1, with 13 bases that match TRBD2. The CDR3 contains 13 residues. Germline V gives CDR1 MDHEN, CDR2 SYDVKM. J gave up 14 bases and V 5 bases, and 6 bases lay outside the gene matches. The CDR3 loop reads CASSRTSGSSKFF. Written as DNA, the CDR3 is TGTGCCAGCAGTCGGACTAGCGGGAGTAGTAAGTTCTTC.

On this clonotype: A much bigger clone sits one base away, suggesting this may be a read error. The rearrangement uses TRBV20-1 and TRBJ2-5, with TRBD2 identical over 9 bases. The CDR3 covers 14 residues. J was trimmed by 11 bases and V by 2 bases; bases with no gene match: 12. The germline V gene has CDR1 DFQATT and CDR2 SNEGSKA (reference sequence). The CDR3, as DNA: TGCAGTGCTAGACGCGGGGGGGCCATGAATGAGCAGTACTTC. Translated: CSARRGGAMNEQYF.

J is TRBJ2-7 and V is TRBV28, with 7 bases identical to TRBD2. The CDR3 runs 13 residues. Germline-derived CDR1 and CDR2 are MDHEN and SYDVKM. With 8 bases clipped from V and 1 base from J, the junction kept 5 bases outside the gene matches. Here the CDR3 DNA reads TGTGCCAGCCTTCCAGCGGGATCCTACGAGCAGTACTTC. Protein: CASLPAGSYEQYF.

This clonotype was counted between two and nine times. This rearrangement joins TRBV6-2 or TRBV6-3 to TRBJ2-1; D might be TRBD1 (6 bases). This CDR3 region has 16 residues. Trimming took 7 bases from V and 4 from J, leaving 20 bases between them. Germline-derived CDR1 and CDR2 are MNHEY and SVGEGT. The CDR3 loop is CASTVRGGLPYNEQFF. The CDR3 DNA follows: TGTGCCAGCACCGTACGAGGGGGTCTCCCTTACAATGAGCAGTTCTTC.

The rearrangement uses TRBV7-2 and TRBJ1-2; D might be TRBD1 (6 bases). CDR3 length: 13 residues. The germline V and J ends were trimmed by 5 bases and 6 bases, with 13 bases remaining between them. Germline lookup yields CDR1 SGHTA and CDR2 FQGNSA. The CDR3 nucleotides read TGTGCCAGCAGCCACGACAGGAGCCATGGCTACACCTTC. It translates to CASSHDRSHGYTF.

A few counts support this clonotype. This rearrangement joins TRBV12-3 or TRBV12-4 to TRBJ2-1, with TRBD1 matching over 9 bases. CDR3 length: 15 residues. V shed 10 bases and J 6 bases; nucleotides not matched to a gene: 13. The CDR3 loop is CATTTGTGYSNEQFF. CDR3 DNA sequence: TGTGCCACTACGACCGGGACAGGGTACAGCAATGAGCAGTTCTTC.

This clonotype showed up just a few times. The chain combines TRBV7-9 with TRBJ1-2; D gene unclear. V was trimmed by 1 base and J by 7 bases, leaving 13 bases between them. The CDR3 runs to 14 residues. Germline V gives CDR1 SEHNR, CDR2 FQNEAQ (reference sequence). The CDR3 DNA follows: TGTGCCAGCAGCTTAGGTGGTGGGTCTTCTGGCTACACCTTC. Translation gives CASSLGGGSSGYTF. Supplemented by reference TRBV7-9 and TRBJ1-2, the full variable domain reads DTGVSQNPRHKITKRGQNVTFRCDPISEHNRLYWYRQTLGQGPEFLTYFQNEAQLEKSRLLSDRFSAERPKGSFSTLEIQRTEQGDSAMYLCASSLGGGSSGYTFGSGTRLTVV.

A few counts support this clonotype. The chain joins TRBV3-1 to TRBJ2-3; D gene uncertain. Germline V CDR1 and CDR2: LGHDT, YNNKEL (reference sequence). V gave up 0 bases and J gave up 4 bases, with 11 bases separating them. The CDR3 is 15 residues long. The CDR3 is CASSQDSGRPDTQYF. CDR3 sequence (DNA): TGTGCCAGCAGCCAAGATTCAGGCCGCCCAGATACGCAGTATTTT.

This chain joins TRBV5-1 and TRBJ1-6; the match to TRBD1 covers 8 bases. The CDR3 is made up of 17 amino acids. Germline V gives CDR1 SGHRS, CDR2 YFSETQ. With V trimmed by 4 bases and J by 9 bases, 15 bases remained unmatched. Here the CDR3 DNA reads TGCGCCAGCAGCACAGACCCCTCTGGACAGGGTGGTTCACCCCTCCACTTT. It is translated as CASSTDPSGQGGSPLHF.

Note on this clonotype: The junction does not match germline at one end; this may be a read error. CDR3 sequence: CVTSRANDANEQFF. Written as DNA, the CDR3 is TGTGTCACCAGCAGAGCCAATGATGCCAATGAGCAGTTCTTC. V gene TRBV15 combines with J gene TRBJ2-1; no reliable D call. The CDR3 contains 14 residues. CDR1 is LNHNV and CDR2 is YYDKDF in the germline V gene (reference sequence).

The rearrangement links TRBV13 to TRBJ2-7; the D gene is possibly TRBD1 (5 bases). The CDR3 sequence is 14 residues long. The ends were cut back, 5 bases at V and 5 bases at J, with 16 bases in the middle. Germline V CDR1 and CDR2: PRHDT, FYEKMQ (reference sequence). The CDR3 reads CASSPPMTANEQYF. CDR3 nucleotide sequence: TGTGCCAGCAGCCCTCCTATGACAGCCAACGAGCAGTACTTC. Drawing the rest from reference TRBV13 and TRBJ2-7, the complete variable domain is AAGVIQSPRHLIKEKRETATLKCYPIPRHDTVYWYQQGPGQDPQFLISFYEKMQSDKGSIPDRFSAQQFSDYHSELNMSSLELGDSALYFCASSPPMTANEQYFGPGTRLTVT.

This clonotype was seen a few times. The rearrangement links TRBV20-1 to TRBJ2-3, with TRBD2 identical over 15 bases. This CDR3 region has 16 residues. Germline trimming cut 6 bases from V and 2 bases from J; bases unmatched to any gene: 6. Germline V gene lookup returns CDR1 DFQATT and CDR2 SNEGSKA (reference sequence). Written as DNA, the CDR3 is TGCAGTGCACGGTGGACTAGCGGGAGGGCCACAGATACGCAGTATTTT. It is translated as CSARWTSGRATDTQYF.

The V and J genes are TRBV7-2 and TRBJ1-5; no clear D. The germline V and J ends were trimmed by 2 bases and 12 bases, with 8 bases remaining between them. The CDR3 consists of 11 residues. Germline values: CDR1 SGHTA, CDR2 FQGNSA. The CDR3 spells CASSLSGIQHF. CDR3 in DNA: TGTGCCAGCAGCTTATCGGGCATCCAGCATTTT.

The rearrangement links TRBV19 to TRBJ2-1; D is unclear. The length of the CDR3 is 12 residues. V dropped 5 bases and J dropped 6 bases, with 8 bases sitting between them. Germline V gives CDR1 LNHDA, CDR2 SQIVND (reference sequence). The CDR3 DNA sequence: TGTGCCAGTAGTTGGTCGTTCAATGAGCAGTTCTTC. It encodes CASSWSFNEQFF.

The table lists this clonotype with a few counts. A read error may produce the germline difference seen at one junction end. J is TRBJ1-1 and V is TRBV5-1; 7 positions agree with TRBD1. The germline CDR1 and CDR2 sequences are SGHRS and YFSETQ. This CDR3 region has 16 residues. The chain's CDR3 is CASSYRQGRLNTEAFF. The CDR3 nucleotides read TGTGCCAGCAGCTATCGACAGGGCCGCTTGAACACTGAAGCTTTCTTT. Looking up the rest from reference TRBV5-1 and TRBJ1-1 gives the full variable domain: KAGVTQTPRYLIKTRGQQVTLSCSPISGHRSVSWYQQTPGQGLQFLFEYFSETQRNKGNFPGRFSGRQFSNSRSEMNVSTLELGDSALYLCASSYRQGRLNTEAFFGQGTRLTVV.

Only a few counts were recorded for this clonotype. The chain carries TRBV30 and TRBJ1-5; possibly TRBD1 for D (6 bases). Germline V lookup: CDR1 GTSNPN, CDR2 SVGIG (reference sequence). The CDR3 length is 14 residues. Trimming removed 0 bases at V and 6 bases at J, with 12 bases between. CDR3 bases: TGTGCCTGGAGTGTAACAGGGATTGGTCAGCCCCAGCATTTT. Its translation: CAWSVTGIGQPQHF. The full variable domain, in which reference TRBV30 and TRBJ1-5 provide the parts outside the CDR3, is SQTIHQWPATLVQPVGSPLSLECTVEGTSNPNLYWYRQAAGRGLQLLFYSVGIGQISSEVPQNLSASRPQDRQFILSSKKLLLSDSGFYLCAWSVTGIGQPQHFGDGTRLSIL.

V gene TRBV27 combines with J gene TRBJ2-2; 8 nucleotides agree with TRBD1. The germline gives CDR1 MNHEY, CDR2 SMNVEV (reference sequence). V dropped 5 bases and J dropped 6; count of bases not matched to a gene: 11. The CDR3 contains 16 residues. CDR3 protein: CASSPWTGKIAGELFF. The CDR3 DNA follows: TGTGCCAGCAGTCCCTGGACAGGGAAAATCGCCGGGGAGCTGTTTTTT.

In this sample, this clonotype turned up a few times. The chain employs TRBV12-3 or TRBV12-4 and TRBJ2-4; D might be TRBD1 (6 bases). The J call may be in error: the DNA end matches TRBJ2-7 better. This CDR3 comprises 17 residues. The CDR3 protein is CASSHDRFERGSYEQYF. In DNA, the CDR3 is TGTGCCAGCAGCCACGACAGGTTCGAGAGGGGAAGCTACGAGCAGTACTTC.

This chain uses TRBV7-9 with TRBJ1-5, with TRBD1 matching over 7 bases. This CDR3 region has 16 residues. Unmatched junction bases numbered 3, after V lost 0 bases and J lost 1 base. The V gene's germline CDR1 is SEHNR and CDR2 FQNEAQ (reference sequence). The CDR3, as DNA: TGTGCCAGCAGCTTAGCAGGGGGCAAAAGCAATCAGCCCCAGCATTTT. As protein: CASSLAGGKSNQPQHF.

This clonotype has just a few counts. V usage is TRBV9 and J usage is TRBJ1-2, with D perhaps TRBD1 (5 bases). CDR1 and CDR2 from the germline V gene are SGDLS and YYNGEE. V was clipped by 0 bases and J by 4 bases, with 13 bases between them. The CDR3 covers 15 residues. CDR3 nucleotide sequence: TGTGCCAGCAGCGTAGATGGGGCCCGCGGCTATGGCTACACCTTC. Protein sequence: CASSVDGARGYGYTF.

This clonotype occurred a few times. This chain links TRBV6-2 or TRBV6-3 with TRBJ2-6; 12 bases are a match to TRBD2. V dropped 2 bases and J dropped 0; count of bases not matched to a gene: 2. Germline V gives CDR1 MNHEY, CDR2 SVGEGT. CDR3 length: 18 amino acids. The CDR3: CASSYPTSGSSGANVLTF. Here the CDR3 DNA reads TGTGCCAGCAGTTACCCGACTAGCGGGAGCTCTGGGGCCAACGTCCTGACTTTC.

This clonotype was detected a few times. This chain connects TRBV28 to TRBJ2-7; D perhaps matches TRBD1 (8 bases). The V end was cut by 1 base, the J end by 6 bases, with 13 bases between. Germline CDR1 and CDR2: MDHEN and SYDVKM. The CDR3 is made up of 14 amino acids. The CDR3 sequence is CASSLYRGGGEQYF. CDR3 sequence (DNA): TGTGCCAGCAGTTTATACAGGGGGGGAGGCGAGCAGTACTTC. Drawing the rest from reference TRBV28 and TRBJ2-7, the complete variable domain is DVKVTQSSRYLVKRTGEKVFLECVQDMDHENMFWYRQDPGLGLRLIYFSYDVKMKEKGDIPEGYSVSREKKERFSLILESASTNQTSMYLCASSLYRGGGEQYFGPGTRLTVT.

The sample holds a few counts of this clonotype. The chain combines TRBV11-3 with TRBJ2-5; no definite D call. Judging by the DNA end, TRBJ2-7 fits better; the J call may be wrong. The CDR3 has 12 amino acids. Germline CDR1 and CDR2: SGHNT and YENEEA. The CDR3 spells CASSFYPHEQYF. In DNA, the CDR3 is TGTGCCAGCAGCTTCTATCCCCACGAGCAGTACTTC.

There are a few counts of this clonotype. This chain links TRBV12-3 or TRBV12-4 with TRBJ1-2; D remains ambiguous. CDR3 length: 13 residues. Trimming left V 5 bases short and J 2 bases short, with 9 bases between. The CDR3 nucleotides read TGTGCCAGCAGTCGACCGCCGAACTATGGCTACACCTTC. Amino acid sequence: CASSRPPNYGYTF.

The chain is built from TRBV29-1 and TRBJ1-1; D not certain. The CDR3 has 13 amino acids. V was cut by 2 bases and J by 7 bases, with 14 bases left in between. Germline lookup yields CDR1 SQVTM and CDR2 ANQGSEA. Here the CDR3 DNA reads TGCAGCGTTGAATTTTCACCGAGAAGTGAAGCTTTCTTT. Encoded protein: CSVEFSPRSEAFF.

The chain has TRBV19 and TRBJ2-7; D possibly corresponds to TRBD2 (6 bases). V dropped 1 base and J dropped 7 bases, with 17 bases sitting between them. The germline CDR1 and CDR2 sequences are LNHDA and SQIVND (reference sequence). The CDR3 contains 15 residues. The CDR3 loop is CASSIAGVGYNEQYF. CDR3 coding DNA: TGTGCCAGTAGTATAGCGGGAGTGGGGTACAATGAGCAGTACTTC. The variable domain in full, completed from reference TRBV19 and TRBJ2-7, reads DGGITQSPKYLFRKEGQNVTLSCEQNLNHDAMYWYRQDPGQGLRLIYYSQIVNDFQKGDIAEGYSVSREKKESFPLTVTSAQKNPTAFYLCASSIAGVGYNEQYFGPGTRLTVT.

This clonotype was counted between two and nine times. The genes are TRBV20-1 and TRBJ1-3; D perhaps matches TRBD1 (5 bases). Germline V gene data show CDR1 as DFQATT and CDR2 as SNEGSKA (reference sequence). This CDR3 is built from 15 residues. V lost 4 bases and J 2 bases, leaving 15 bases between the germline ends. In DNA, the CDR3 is TGCAGTGCTATAACCACAGGCGTACCTGGAAACACCATATATTTT. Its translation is CSAITTGVPGNTIYF.

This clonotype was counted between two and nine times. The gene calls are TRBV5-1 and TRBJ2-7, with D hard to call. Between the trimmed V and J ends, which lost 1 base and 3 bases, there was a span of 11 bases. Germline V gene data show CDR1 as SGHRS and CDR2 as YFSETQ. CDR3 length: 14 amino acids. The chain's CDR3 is CASSLSGGVYEQYF. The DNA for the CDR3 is TGCGCCAGCAGCTTGTCGGGCGGCGTCTACGAGCAGTACTTC.

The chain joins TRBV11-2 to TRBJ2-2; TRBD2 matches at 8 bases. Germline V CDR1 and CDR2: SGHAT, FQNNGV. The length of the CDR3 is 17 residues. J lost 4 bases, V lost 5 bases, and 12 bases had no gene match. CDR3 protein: CASSPTFSGASTGELFF. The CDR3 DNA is TGTGCCAGCAGCCCGACATTTAGCGGGGCTTCCACCGGGGAGCTGTTTTTT.

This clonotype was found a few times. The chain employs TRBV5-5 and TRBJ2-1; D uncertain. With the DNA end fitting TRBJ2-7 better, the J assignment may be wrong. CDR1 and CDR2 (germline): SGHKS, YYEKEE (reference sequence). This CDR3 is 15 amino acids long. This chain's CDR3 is CASSHDTSSYNEQYF. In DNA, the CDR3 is TGTGCCAGCAGCCACGACACGAGCTCCTACAATGAGCAGTACTTC.